Following are 7 T cell receptor beta chains from one sample sequenced in a study of vaccination and CD4 T cells after COVID-19. The assay that was used to sequence DNA from cultured CD4+ T cells was the Oncomine TCR Beta short-read assay. TCRdb reprocessed the PCR reads with MiXCR, giving one entry per CDR3 protein. The data show 13,000 to 15,000 distinct CDR3 sequences, around 45% seen once. Antigens of these TCRs are unknown. Treatment given: approximately 10-day PBMC culture with coronavirus spike peptide pools or control peptides (ViraFEST assay). The sequencing input was CD4+ T cells from blood, cultured in vitro. The source of these receptors is a human donor who had recovered from COVID-19.

This clonotype was counted between two and nine times. The junction departs from germline at one end; a sequencing error may be responsible. The chain has TRBV7-8 and TRBJ2-5, with D perhaps TRBD2 (5 bases). The CDR3 is 13 amino acids. The germline V gene encodes CDR1 SGHVS and CDR2 FQNEAQ. The CDR3: CASSLGTQGTQYF. CDR3 coding DNA: TGTGCCAGCAGCTTAGGGACTCAAGGGACCCAGTACTTC.

The CDR3 sequence is CASSQDDRAVGTEAFF. CDR3 DNA: TGTGCCAGCAGCCAAGATGACAGGGCGGTCGGGACTGAAGCTTTCTTT. The chain carries TRBV3-1 and TRBJ1-1; 7 nucleotides line up with TRBD1. The V and J ends lost 0 bases and 5 bases, in that order; junction bases with no gene match: 9. Germline-derived CDR1 and CDR2 are LGHDT and YNNKEL (reference sequence). This CDR3 comprises 16 residues.

The chain employs TRBV20-1 and TRBJ1-4; tentative D call: TRBD1 (5 bases). This CDR3 is 14 amino acids long. Germline-derived CDR1 and CDR2 are DFQATT and SNEGSKA (reference sequence). V lost 1 base to trimming and J lost 8 bases, with 14 bases between them. CDR3 residues: CSARVPGTTEKLFF. Here the CDR3 DNA reads TGCAGTGCTAGAGTTCCGGGGACGACAGAAAAACTGTTTTTT.

CDR3 amino acids: CASSAGTSGYGYTF. The CDR3 DNA is TGTGCCAGTAGTGCCGGGACGTCGGGCTATGGCTACACCTTC. The genes are TRBV19 and TRBJ1-2; the D gene is possibly TRBD1 (5 bases). Per germline, CDR1 LNHDA and CDR2 SQIVND (reference sequence). The V end was cut by 5 bases, the J end by 4 bases, with 14 bases between. The CDR3 loop spans 14 amino acids.

The rearrangement links TRBV7-2 to TRBJ2-7, with TRBD1 identical over 7 bases. J was trimmed by 12 bases and V by 1 base; bases with no gene match: 3. The V gene's germline CDR1 is SGHTA and CDR2 FQGNSA. The CDR3 consists of 11 residues. CDR3 sequence (DNA): TGTGCCAGCAGCTTAGGGGGACAGCCGTACTTC. Its protein product is CASSLGGQPYF.

This clonotype rates as medium-sized (0.01 to 0.1%). The chain combines TRBV7-2 with TRBJ2-5; D is ambiguous. The germline V gene has CDR1 SGHTA and CDR2 FQGNSA. The germline V and J ends were trimmed by 2 bases and 0 bases, with 7 bases remaining between them. This CDR3 contains 14 residues. The CDR3 is CASSLQANQETQYF. DNA of the CDR3: TGTGCCAGCAGCTTACAGGCCAACCAAGAGACCCAGTACTTC.

This clonotype was detected only a few times. The chain employs TRBV7-8 and TRBJ2-1, with 11 bases fitting TRBD2. This CDR3 region has 17 residues. The ends lost 5 bases at V and 1 base at J; junction bases unmatched: 7. The V gene's germline CDR1 is SGHVS and CDR2 FQNEAQ. In DNA, the CDR3 is TGTGCCAGCAGCCTAACTAGCGGGAGCGGGTCCTACAATGAGCAGTTCTTC. Its translation is CASSLTSGSGSYNEQFF.